This note documents a single T cell receptor (beta chain) sequence. Its target antigen remains unknown. There are no base qualities to consult, and no much larger clone falls within one base. The source of the sample is a study of blood T cell repertoires in COVID-19 (dated by TCRdb to the early 2020s). Concerning the study at large: Collaborator samples came from the United States, Italy and Spain and covered acute and convalescent phases of COVID-19. Deeply sampled blood TCRbeta repertoires from subjects exposed to, actively infected with, or recovered from COVID-19 were included in the dataset. The samples were drawn from the first 160 participants of the ongoing ImmuneRACE study and from 950 to 1,500 subjects provided by 6 global collaborators. The sample metadata nearly always contained a de-identified subject ID, COVID-19 status, age in years and sex. The repertoires were released in a freely available public database meant as a resource for research on the immune response to SARS-CoV-2. HLA class I and class II types, where available, came from metadata supplied by the sample provider rather than from assay-based typing. The material from the prospective study consisted of cDNA or gDNA derived from T cells, B-cell-depleted T cells, or PBMCs.

The CDR3 goes from the cysteine to the phenylalanine over 14 residues. Here the CDR3 DNA is all that survives: 42 bases in frame from base 1. According to the germline V gene, CDR1 reads KGHSH and CDR2 reads LQKENI. The V and J ends are trimmed by 2 bases and 5 bases, leaving 12 bases between them. Study-level results and caveats: The amount of clinical and demographic metadata varied by source and participant and was provided uncurated.

One collaborating source in Seattle enrolled patients while the patients were actively infected and followed the patients over time throughout the course of disease. Whole blood was collected in K2EDTA tubes by collaborating institutions according to the institutions' own protocols. For TCRbeta analysis, collaborator samples were shipped as frozen whole blood, as isolated PBMCs, or as DNA extracted from either sample type. The immunoSEQ Assay, a bias-controlled multiplex PCR, was used to amplify TCRbeta CDR3 regions from genomic DNA. The paper's processing steps were these. Within the assay, amplification of reference gene primers was used to estimate how many nucleated cells each sample contained. To quantify the absolute abundance of each unique TCRbeta CDR3 rearrangement, sequence reads were collapsed and filtered. For each sample, productive Simpson clonality was calculated as the square root of Simpson's diversity index across productive rearrangements. Entries here come from immuneACCESS through TCRdb and include only in-frame sequences with V and J called. Some clones fail to appear in such tables; in the studies checked, an unresolved V gene covers under half of the shortfall, and the cause of the remainder is unknown. V, J and clone size derive from that table, while D and trimming were established from the DNA sequence. For this sample the table gives some 220,000 clones, of which approximately 85% were detected only once. The ten largest clones represent 2% to 3% of the sample.

This receptor was obtained from a woman in her 70s with COVID-19, enrolled during active disease. Source material: peripheral blood. Recombination connected TRBV18 to TRBJ2-5; TRBD1 might be the D gene, on 6 matching bases. The base sequence is TGTGCCAGCTCACCAAGCAGGGGTGGGGAGACCCAGTACTTC. Its coded protein is CASSPSRGGETQYF. The full variable domain, completed from the reference TRBV18 and TRBJ2-5 proteins outside the CDR3, reads NAGVMQNPRHLVRRRGQEARLRCSPMKGHSHVYWYRQLPEEGLKFMVYLQKENIIDESGMPKERFSAEFPKEGPSILRIQQVVRGDSAAYFCASSPSRGGETQYFGPGTRLLVL.